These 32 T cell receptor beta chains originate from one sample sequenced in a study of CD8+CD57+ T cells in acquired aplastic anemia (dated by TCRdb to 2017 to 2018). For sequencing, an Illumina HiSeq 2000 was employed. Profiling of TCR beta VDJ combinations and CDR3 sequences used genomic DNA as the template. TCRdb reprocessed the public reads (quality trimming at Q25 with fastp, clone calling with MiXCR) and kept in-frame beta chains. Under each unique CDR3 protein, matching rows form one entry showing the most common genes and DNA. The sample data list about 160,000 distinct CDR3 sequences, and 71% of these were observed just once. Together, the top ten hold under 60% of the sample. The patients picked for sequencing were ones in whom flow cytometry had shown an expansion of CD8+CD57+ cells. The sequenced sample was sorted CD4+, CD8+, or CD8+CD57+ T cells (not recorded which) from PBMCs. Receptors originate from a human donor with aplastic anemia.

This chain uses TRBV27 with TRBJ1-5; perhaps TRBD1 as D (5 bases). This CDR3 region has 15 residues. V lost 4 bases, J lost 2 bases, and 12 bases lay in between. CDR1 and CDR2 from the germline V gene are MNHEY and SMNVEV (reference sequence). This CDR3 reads CASSYGRGGNQPQHF. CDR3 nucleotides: TGTGCCAGCAGTTACGGGCGAGGGGGCAATCAGCCCCAGCATTTT.

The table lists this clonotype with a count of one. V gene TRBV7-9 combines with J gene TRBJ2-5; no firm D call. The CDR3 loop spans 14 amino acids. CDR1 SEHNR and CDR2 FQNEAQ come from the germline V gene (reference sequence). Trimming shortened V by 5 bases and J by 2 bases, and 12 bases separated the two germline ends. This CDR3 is CASSPYGVQETQYF. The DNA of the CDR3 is TGTGCCAGCAGCCCCTATGGGGTTCAAGAGACCCAGTACTTC.

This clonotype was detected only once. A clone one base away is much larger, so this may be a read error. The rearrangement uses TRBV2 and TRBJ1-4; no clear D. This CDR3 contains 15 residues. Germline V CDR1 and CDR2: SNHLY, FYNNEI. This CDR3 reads CASSYLATPNDKLLF. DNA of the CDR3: TGTGCCAGCAGTTATCTTGCGACCCCCAATGATAAACTGCTTTTT.

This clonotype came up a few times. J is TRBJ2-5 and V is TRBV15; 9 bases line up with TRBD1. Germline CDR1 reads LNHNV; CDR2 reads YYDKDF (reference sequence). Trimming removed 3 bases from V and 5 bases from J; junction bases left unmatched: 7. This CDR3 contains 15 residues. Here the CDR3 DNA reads TGTGCCACCAGCAGTGACAGGGGGTGGAGCGAGACCCAGTACTTC. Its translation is CATSSDRGWSETQYF.

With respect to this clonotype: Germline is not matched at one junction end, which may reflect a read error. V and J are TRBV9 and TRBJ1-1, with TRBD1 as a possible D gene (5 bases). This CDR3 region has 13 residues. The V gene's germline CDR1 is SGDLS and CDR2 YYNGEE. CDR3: CASSVVGATEAFF. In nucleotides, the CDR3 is TGTGCCAGTAGCGTAGTAGGGGCCACTGAAGCTTTCTTT. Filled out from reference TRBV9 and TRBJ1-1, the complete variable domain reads DSGVTQTPKHLITATGQRVTLRCSPRSGDLSVYWYQQSLDQGLQFLIQYYNGEERAKGNILERFSAQQFPDLHSELNLSSLELGDSALYFCASSVVGATEAFFGQGTRLTVV.

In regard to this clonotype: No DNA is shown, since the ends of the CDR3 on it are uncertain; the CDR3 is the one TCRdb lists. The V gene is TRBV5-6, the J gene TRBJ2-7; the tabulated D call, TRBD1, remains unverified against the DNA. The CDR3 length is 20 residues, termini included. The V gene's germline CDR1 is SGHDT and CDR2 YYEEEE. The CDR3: CASSFYICSAGDREPYEQYF.

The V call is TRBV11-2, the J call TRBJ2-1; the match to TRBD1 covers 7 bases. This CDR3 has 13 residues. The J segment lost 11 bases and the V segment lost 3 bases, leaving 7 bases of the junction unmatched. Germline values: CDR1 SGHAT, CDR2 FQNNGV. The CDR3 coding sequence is TGTGCCAGCAGCTTCGAGAAACAGGGGAAGCAGTTCTTC. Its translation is CASSFEKQGKQFF.

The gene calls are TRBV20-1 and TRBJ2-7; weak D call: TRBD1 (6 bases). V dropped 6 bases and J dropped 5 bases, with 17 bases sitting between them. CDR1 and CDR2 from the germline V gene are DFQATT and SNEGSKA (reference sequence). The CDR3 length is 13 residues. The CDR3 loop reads CSAKLGAVNEQYF. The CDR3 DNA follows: TGCAGTGCAAAGCTGGGGGCAGTTAACGAGCAGTACTTC.

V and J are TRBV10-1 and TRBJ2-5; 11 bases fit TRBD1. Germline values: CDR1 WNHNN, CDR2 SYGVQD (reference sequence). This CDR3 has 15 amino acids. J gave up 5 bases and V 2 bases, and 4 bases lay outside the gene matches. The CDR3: CASSEGQGARETQYF. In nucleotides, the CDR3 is TGCGCCAGCAGTGAGGGACAGGGGGCACGGGAGACCCAGTACTTC.

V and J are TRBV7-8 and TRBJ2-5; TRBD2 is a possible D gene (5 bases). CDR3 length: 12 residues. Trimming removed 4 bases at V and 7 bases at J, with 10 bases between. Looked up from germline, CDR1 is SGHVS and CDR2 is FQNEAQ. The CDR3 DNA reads TGTGCCAGCAGCTCTCAAGAGGGGACCCAGTACTTC. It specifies CASSSQEGTQYF.

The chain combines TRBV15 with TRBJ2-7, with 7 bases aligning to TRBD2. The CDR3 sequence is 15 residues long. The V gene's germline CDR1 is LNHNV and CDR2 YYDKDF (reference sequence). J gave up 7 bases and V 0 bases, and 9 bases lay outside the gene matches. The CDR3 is CATSREGGALYEQYV. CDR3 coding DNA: TGTGCCACCAGCAGAGAGGGAGGGGCGCTCTATGAGCAGTACGTC.

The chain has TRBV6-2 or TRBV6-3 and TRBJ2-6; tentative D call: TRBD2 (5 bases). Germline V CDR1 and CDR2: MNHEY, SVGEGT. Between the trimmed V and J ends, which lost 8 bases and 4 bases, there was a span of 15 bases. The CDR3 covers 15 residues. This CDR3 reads CASRLTPAGANVLTF. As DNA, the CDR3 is TGTGCCAGCCGACTAACCCCTGCCGGGGCCAACGTCCTGACTTTC.

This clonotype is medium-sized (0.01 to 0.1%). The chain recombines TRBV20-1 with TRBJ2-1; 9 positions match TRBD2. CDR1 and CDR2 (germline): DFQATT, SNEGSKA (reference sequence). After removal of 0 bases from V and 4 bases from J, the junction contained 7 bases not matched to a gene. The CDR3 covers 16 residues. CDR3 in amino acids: CSARDEGGRDYNEQFF. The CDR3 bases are TGCAGTGCTAGAGATGAAGGCGGGAGGGATTACAATGAGCAGTTCTTC.

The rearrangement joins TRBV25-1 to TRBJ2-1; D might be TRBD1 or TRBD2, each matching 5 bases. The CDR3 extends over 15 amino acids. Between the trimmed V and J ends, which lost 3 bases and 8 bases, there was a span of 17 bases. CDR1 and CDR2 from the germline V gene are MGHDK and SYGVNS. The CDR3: CASSEGARGDHEQFF. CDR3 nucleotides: TGTGCCAGCAGTGAGGGTGCTAGGGGAGATCATGAGCAGTTCTTC.

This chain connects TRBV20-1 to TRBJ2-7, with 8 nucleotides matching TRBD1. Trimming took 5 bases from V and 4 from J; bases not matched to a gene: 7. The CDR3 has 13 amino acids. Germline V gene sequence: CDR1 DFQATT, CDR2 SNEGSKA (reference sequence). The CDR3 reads CSASDRVSYEQYF. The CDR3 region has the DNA TGCAGTGCTTCGGACAGGGTCAGTTACGAGCAGTACTTC.

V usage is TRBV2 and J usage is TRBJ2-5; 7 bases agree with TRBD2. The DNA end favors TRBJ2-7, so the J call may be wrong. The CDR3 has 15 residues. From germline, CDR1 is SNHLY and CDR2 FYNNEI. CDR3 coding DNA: TGTGCCAGCAGTGATAGGTGGGAGGGGTCCTACGAGCAGTACTTC. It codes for CASSDRWEGSYEQYF.

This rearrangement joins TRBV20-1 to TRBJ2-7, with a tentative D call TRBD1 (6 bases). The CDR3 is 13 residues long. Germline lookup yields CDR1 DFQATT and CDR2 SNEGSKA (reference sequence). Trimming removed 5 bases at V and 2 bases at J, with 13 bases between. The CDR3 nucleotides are TGCAGTGCTGGGGGCGGTTCTGCCTACGAGCAGTACTTC. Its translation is CSAGGGSAYEQYF.

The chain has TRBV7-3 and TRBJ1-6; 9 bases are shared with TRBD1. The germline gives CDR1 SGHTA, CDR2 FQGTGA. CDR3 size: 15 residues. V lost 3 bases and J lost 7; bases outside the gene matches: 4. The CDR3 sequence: CASSLGDRENSPLHF. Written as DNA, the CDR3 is TGTGCCAGCAGCTTGGGGGACAGGGAAAATTCACCCCTCCACTTT. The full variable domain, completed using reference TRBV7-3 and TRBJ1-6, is GAGVSQTPSNKVTEKGKYVELRCDPISGHTALYWYRQSLGQGPEFLIYFQGTGAADDSGLPNDRFFAVRPEGSVSTLKIQRTERGDSAVYLCASSLGDRENSPLHFGNGTRLTVT.

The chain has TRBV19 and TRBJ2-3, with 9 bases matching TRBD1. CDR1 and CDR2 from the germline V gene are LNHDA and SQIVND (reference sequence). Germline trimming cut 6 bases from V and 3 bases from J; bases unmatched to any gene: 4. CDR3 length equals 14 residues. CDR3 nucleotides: TGTGCCAGTAGCTCACAGGGGGCTACAGATACGCAGTATTTT. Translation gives CASSSQGATDTQYF.

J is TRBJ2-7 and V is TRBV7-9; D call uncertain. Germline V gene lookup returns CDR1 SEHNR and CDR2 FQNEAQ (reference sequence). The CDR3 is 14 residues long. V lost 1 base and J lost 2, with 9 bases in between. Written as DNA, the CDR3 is TGTGCCAGCAGCTTAGGAGCAACCACCTACGAGCAGTACTTC. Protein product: CASSLGATTYEQYF.

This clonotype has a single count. CDR3 region: CASSFTMNTEAFF. In DNA, the CDR3 is TGTGCCAGCAGCTTTACCATGAACACTGAAGCTTTCTTT. The gene calls are TRBV7-7 and TRBJ1-1; D ambiguous. The germline V gene has CDR1 SSHAT and CDR2 FNYEAQ (reference sequence). The CDR3 length is 13 residues. V was cut by 3 bases and J by 0 bases, with 5 bases left in between. The complete variable domain, with remaining parts taken from reference TRBV7-7 and TRBJ1-1, reads GAGVSQSPRYKVTKRGQDVTLRCDPISSHATLYWYQQALGQGPEFLTYFNYEAQPDKSGLPSDRFSAERPEGSISTLTIQRTEQRDSAMYRCASSFTMNTEAFFGQGTRLTVV.

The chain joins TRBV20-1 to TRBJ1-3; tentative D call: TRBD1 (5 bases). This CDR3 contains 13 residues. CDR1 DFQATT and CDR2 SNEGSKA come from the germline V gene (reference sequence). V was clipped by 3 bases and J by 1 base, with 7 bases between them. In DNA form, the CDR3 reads TGCAGTGCTAGGTCAGGGTCTGGAAACACCATATATTTT. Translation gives CSARSGSGNTIYF.

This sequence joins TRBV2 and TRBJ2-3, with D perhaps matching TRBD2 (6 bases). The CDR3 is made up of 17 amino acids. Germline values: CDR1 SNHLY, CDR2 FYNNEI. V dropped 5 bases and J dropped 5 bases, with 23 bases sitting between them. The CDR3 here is CASSSTGGSTRRDTQYF. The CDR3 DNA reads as TGTGCCAGCAGTTCTACTGGGGGGTCGACTCGGAGAGATACGCAGTATTTT.

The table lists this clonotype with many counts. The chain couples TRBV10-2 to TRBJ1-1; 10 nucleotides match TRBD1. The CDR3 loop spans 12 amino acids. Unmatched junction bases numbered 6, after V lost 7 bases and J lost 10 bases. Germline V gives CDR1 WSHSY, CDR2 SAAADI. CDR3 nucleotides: TGCGCCAGCATCCTGGACAGGGGGGGAGCTTTCTTT. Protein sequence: CASILDRGGAFF.

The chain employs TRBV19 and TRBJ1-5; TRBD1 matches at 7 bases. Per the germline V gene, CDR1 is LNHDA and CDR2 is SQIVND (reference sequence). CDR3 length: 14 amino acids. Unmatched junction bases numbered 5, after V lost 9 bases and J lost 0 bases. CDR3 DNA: TGTGCCAGCCGAGGGGGCCTTAGCAATCAGCCCCAGCATTTT. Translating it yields CASRGGLSNQPQHF. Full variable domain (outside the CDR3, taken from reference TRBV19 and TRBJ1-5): DGGITQSPKYLFRKEGQNVTLSCEQNLNHDAMYWYRQDPGQGLRLIYYSQIVNDFQKGDIAEGYSVSREKKESFPLTVTSAQKNPTAFYLCASRGGLSNQPQHFGDGTRLSIL.

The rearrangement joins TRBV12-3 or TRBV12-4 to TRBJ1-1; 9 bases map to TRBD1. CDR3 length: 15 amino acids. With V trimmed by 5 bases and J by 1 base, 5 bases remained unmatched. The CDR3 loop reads CASSNRGLGNTEAFF. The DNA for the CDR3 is TGTGCCAGCAGTAACAGGGGGCTGGGGAACACTGAAGCTTTCTTT.

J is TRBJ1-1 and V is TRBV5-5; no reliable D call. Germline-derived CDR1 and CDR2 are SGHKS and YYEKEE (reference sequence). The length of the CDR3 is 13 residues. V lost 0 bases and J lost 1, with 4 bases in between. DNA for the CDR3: TGTGCCAGCAGCTTGGGCCGGAACACTGAAGCTTTCTTT. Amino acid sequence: CASSLGRNTEAFF.

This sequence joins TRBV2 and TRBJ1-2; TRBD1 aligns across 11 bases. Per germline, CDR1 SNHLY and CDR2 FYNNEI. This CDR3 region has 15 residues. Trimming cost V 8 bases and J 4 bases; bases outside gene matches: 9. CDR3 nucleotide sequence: TGTGCCAGCGGGGACAGGGGGTCTTTAATCTATGGCTACACCTTC. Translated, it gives CASGDRGSLIYGYTF. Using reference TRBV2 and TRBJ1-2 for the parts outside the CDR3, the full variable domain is EPEVTQTPSHQVTQMGQEVILRCVPISNHLYFYWYRQILGQKVEFLVSFYNNEISEKSEIFDDQFSVERPDGSNFTLKIRSTKLEDSAMYFCASGDRGSLIYGYTFGSGTRLTVV.

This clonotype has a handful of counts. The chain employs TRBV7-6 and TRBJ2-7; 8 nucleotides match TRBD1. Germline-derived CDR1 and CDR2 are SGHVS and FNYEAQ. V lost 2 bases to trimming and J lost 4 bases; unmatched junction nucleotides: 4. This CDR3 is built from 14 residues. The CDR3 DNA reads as TGTGCCAGCAGCTTACGTACAGGGGGGTACGAGCAGTACTTC. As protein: CASSLRTGGYEQYF.

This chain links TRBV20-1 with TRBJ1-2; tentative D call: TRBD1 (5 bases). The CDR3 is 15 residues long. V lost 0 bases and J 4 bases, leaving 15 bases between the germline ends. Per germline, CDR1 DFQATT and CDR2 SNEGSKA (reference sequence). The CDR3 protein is CSARDAGRDIYGYTF. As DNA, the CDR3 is TGCAGTGCTAGAGACGCGGGACGGGATATCTATGGCTACACCTTC.

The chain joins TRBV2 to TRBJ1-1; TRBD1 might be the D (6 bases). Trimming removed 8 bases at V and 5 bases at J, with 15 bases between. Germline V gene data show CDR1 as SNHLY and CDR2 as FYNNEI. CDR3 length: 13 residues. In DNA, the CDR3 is TGTGCCAGCTTATACAGGGAGAGAACTGAAGCTTTCTTT. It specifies CASLYRERTEAFF.

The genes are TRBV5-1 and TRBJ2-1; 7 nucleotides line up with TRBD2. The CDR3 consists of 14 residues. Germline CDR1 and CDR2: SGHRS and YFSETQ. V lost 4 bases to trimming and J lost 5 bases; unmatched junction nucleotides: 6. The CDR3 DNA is TGCGCCAGCAGCGCACTAGCGTCTAACAATGAGCAGTTCTTC. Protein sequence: CASSALASNNEQFF. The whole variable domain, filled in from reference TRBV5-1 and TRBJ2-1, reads KAGVTQTPRYLIKTRGQQVTLSCSPISGHRSVSWYQQTPGQGLQFLFEYFSETQRNKGNFPGRFSGRQFSNSRSEMNVSTLELGDSALYLCASSALASNNEQFFGPGTRLTVL.